This T cell receptor (beta chain) was recovered during a study of circulating and synovial CD4+ cells in juvenile arthritis. Notes on the study in general: Circulating pathogenic-like and bulk T cells looked alike by Vbeta family usage. Measured synovium overlap likely understates the true shared repertoire.

CDR1 and CDR2 (germline): KGHSH, LQKENI. Losses at the gene ends were 3 bases for V and 4 bases for J; bases not matched to a gene: 8. CDR3 length: 15 residues. Generated by immunoSEQ multiplex PCR, the TCRdb table keeps only in-frame clones and is missing some. The sample lists 25,000 to 35,000 clones, roughly 95% occurring once. Comments on this clone: Its antigen is undetermined.

The receptor was isolated from a human donor with juvenile idiopathic arthritis. Sequenced material: CD4+ T cells from blood. The chain is built from TRBV18 and TRBJ2-7; 8 bases are shared with TRBD1. CDR3 amino acids: CASSPGQGTRYEQYF. The CDR3 DNA reads as TGTGCCAGCTCACCCGGACAGGGAACTAGGTACGAGCAGTACTTC. Variable domain in full (rest from reference TRBV18 and TRBJ2-7): NAGVMQNPRHLVRRRGQEARLRCSPMKGHSHVYWYRQLPEEGLKFMVYLQKENIIDESGMPKERFSAEFPKEGPSILRIQQVVRGDSAAYFCASSPGQGTRYEQYFGPGTRLTVT.